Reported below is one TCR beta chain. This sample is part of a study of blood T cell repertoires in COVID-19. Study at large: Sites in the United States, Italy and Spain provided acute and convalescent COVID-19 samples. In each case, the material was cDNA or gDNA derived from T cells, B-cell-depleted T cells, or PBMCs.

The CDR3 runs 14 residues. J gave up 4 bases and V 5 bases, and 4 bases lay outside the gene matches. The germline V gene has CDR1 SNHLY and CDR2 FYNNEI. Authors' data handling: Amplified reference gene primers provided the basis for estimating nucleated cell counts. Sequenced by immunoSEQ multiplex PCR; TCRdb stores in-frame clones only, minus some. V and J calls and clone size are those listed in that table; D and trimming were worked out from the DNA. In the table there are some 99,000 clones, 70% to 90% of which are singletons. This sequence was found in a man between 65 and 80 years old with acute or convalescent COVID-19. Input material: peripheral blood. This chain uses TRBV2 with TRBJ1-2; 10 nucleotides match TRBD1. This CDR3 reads CASSTTGGGYGYTF. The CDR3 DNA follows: TGTGCCAGCAGTACGACAGGGGGCGGCTATGGCTACACCTTC.